The following is a T cell receptor beta chain sequence with its context. RNA transcripts yielded amplified TCR beta CDR3 regions. RT-PCR in the first round (using the HTBI primer set) targeted the TCR CDR3. TCRdb ran MiXCR on the multiplex PCR reads and lists one entry per CDR3 protein. The sample lists a few hundred thousand distinct CDR3 sequences; 20% to 25% were seen once. Diagnosis of hyperthyroidism was new in patients aged 18 to 65, and its duration was under 2 months. Clinical symptoms, serum thyroxine, TRAb, thyroid ultrasound and orbital computed tomography informed diagnoses. The sample belongs to a study of T cells in Graves' hyperthyroidism and ophthalmopathy. Study-level background: Before treatment of any kind, peripheral blood was taken at initial diagnosis.

This CDR3 is 14 amino acids long. Trimming removed 3 bases from V and 6 bases from J, with 14 bases in between. The germline CDR1 and CDR2 sequences are MNHEY and SMNVEV (reference sequence). Sequenced sample: blood. The source of this sequence is a man younger than 35 with Graves' hyperthyroidism. The chain employs TRBV27 and TRBJ1-1; D might be TRBD1 (5 bases). The CDR3 protein is CASSFTGGFAEAFF. CDR3 nucleotide sequence: TGTGCCAGCAGTTTCACAGGAGGGTTTGCTGAAGCTTTCTTT.